This T cell receptor (beta chain) was profiled in a study of T cell changes during pregnancy in multiple sclerosis. The CDR3 runs 13 residues. The germline V gene has CDR1 MDHEN and CDR2 SYDVKM. V was cut by 2 bases and J by 3 bases, with 7 bases left in between. TCRdb's copy holds only in-frame clones and misses some; the assay was immunoSEQ multiplex PCR. The sample comprises tens of thousands of clones, 80% to 95% of which are singletons, and 0.43% rests with the top ten. The TCR sequence derives from a female donor with multiple sclerosis, enrolled in a pregnancy study. The input for sequencing was CD4+ T cells from peripheral blood mononuclear cells, taken in the third trimester of pregnancy. The chain recombines TRBV28 with TRBJ1-2; D gene ambiguous. The CDR3 is CASSLSTDYGYTF. The CDR3 region has the DNA TGTGCCAGCAGTTTAAGTACAGACTATGGCTACACCTTC.